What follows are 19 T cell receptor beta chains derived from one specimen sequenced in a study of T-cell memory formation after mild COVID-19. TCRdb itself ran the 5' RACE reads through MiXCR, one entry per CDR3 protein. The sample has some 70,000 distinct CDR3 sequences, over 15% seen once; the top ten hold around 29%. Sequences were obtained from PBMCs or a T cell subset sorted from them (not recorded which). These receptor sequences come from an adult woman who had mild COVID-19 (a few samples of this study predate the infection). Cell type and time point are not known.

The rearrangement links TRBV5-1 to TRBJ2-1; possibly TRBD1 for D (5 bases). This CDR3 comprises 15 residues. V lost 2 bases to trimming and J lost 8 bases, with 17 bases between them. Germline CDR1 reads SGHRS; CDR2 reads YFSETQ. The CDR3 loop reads CASSFGQGRVDEQFF. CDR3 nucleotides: TGCGCCAGCAGCTTCGGGCAGGGTCGAGTTGATGAGCAGTTCTTC.

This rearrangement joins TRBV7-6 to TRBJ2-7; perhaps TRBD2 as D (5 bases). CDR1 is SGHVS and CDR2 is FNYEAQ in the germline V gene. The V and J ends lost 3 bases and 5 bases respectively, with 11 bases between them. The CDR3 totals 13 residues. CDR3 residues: CASSLRGSHEQYF. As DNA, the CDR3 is TGTGCCAGCAGCTTGCGAGGGAGTCACGAGCAGTACTTC.

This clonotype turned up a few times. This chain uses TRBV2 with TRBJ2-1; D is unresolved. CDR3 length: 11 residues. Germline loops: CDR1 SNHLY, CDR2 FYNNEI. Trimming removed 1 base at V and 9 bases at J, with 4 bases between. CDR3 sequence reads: CASSEGPEQFF. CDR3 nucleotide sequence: TGTGCCAGCAGTGAAGGGCCTGAGCAGTTCTTC.

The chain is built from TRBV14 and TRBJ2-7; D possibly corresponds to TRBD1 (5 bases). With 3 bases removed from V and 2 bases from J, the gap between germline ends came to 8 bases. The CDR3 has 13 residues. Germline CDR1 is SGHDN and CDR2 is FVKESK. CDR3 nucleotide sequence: TGTGCCAGCAGCCACCGGACAACCTACGAGCAGTACTTC. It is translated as CASSHRTTYEQYF.

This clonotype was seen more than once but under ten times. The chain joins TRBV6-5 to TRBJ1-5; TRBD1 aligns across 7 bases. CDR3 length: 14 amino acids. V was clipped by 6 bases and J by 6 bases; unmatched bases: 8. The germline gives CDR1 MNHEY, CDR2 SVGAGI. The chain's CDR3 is CASSSGGLGQPQHF. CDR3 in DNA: TGTGCCAGCAGCTCAGGGGGGTTGGGTCAGCCCCAGCATTTT.

CDR3: CASSYPSARDTEAFF. The CDR3 DNA is TGTGCCAGCAGTTATCCATCCGCCAGGGACACTGAAGCTTTCTTT. This chain uses TRBV6-2 or TRBV6-3 with TRBJ1-1; D is perhaps TRBD1 (5 bases). Germline V gives CDR1 MNHEY, CDR2 SVGEGT. The V gene lost 3 bases and the J gene lost 3 bases, with 14 bases spanning the gap. This CDR3 region has 15 residues.

CDR3: CASSPTPGIDNYEQYF. CDR3 nucleotides: TGTGCCAGCAGCCCCACTCCGGGAATAGATAATTACGAGCAGTACTTC. V is TRBV9 and J is TRBJ2-7; the D gene is possibly TRBD2 (5 bases). The CDR3 runs 16 residues. The V and J ends lost 4 bases and 4 bases respectively, with 21 bases between them. CDR1 and CDR2 from the germline V gene are SGDLS and YYNGEE.

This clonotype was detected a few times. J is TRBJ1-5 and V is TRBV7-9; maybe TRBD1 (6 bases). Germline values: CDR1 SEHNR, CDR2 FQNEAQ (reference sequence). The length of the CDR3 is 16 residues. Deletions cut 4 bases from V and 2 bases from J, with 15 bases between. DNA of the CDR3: TGTGCCAGCAGCTCAGCCAGCGCAGGGGGCAATCAGCCCCAGCATTTT. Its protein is CASSSASAGGNQPQHF.

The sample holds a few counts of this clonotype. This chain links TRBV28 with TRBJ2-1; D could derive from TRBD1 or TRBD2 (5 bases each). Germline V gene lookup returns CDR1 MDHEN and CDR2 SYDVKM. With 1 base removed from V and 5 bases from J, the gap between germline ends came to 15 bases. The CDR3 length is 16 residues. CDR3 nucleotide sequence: TGTGCCAGCAGTTTATATATCGGGACCCCACACAATGAGCAGTTCTTC. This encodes CASSLYIGTPHNEQFF.

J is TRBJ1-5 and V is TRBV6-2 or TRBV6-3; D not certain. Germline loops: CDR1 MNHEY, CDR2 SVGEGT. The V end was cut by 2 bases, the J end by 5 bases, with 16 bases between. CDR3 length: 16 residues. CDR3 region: CASSYDRLGTDQPQHF. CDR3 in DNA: TGTGCCAGCAGTTACGATAGGCTTGGTACGGATCAGCCCCAGCATTTT.

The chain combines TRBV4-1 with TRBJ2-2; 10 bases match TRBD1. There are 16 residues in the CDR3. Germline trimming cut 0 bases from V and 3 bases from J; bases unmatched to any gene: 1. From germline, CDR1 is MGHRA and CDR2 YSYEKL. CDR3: CASSQDGTGDTGELFF. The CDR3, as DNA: TGCGCCAGCAGCCAAGATGGGACAGGGGACACCGGGGAGCTGTTTTTT.

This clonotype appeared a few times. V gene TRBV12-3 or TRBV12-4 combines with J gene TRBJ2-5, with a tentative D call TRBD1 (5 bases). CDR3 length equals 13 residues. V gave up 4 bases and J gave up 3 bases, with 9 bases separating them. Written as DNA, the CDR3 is TGTGCCAGCAGTTCAAGGACAAAAGAGACCCAGTACTTC. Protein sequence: CASSSRTKETQYF.

CDR3 nucleotides: TGTGCCAGCAGTTTGAAGGGAAATGAGCAGTTCTTC. As protein: CASSLKGNEQFF. This sequence joins TRBV12-3 or TRBV12-4 and TRBJ2-1; D ambiguous. The CDR3 has 12 amino acids. With 3 bases removed from V and 7 bases from J, the gap between germline ends came to 7 bases.

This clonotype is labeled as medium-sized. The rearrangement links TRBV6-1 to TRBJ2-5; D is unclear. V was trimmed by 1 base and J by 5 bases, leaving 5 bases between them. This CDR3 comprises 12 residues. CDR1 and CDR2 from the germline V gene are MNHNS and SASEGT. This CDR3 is CASSEGWETQYF. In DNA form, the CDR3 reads TGTGCCAGCAGTGAAGGATGGGAGACCCAGTACTTC.

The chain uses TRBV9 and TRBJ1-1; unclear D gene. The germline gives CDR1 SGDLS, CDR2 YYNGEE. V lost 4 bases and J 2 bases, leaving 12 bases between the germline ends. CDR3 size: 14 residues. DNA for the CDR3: TGTGCCAGCAGCCCAACCGGGCCCAACACTGAAGCTTTCTTT. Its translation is CASSPTGPNTEAFF.

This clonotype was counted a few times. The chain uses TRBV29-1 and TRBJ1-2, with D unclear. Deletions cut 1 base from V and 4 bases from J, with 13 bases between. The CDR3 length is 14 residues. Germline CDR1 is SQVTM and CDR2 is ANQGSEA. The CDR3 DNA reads TGCAGCGTTGAAGGCCACCCACCTCCCTATGGCTACACCTTC. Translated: CSVEGHPPPYGYTF.

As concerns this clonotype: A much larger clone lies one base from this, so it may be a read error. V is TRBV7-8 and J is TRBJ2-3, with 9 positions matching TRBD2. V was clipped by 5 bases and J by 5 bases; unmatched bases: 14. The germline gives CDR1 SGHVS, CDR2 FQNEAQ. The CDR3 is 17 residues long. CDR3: CASSPMSAGGHGDTQYF. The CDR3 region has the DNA TGTGCCAGCAGCCCAATGTCGGCGGGAGGGCACGGAGATACGCAGTATTTT.

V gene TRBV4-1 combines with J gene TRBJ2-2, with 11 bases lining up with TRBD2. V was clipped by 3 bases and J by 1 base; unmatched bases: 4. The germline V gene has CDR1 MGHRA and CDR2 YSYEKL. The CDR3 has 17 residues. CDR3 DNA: TGCGCCAGCAGCCATGATCTAGCGGGGGGGAACACCGGGGAGCTGTTTTTT. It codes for CASSHDLAGGNTGELFF.

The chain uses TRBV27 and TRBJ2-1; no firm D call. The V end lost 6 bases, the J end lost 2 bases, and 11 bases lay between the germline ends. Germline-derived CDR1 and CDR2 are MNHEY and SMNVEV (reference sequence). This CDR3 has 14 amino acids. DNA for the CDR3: TGTGCCAGCAGCCGCGTGGTTGCCTACAATGAGCAGTTCTTC. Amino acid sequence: CASSRVVAYNEQFF.